Listed below are T cell receptor beta chains from one sample, sequenced in a study of PD-L1 blockade in urothelial cancer. Clones were read by immunoSEQ multiplex PCR, and TCRdb kept only the in-frame ones, dropping some. The sample includes roughly 100,000 clones, around four fifths seen only once; the top ten take around 8.1%. This specimen consisted of PBMCs, obtained around atezolizumab (anti-PD-L1) treatment. The receptor set was obtained from a man in his 70s with urothelial cancer. Each CDR3 is given with its conserved first and last residue. A D gene is named only where the DNA matches it firmly. Size tells how often a clone was seen (once, few, many) or the class of an expanded clone, and some rows leave it out.

J | size | V | D | CDR3
TRBJ2-2 | few | TRBV5-1 | . | CASSPRLATNTGELFF
TRBJ2-5 | . | TRBV5-1 | . | CASSKGVQETQYF
TRBJ2-2 | . | TRBV28 | . | CASRGWDFNTGELFF
TRBJ2-2 | . | TRBV30 | TRBD2 | CAWGSGRAGLEHRGAVF
TRBJ1-4 | . | TRBV18 | TRBD1 | CASSPTVQGTNEKLFF
TRBJ2-3 | . | TRBV19 | . | CASSWSGGPRDTQYF
TRBJ2-3 | . | TRBV10-3 | . | CAISEGIVGSLGSADTQYF
TRBJ2-2 | . | TRBV18 | . | CASSPGGGDTGELFF
TRBJ2-1 | . | TRBV30 | TRBD2 | CAWSVRTSGRGTSSEQFF
TRBJ2-3 | once | TRBV5-4 | . | CASSQAMTLTDTQYF
TRBJ2-1 | . | TRBV30 | . | CAWSLGRWDEQFF
TRBJ2-3 | few | TRBV4-2 | TRBD2 | CASSPLAGESDTQYF
TRBJ2-1 | few | TRBV30 | TRBD2 | CACLGGRLAKNNEQFF
TRBJ2-4 | . | TRBV6-4 | TRBD1 | CASMTGFLKNIQYF
TRBJ2-3 | . | TRBV27 | TRBD2 | CASSLHRVELAGGPDTDTQYF
TRBJ1-1 | once | TRBV5-1 | . | CASSLDSLNTEAFF
TRBJ2-3 | . | TRBV5-4 | TRBD1 | CASSLGTGEADTQYF
TRBJ2-2 | . | TRBV14 | . | CASSHALESSGELFF
TRBJ1-1 | . | TRBV5-6 | . | CASSLGVAEAFF
TRBJ2-1 | . | TRBV10-2 | . | CASSIASSYNEQFF
TRBJ2-7 | . | TRBV5-1 | . | CASRPEVGNEQYF
TRBJ1-2 | . | TRBV27 | TRBD1 | CASRGGQGAGGYTF
TRBJ2-7 | . | TRBV2 | . | CASSGSYEQYF
TRBJ2-3 | . | TRBV27 | TRBD2 | CASSYLAGGRSGDTQYF
TRBJ2-2 | few | TRBV9 | TRBD2 | CASSVSGTLLRTGELFF
TRBJ2-6 | once | TRBV19 | . | CASRDSTTSGANVLTF
TRBJ1-3 | . | TRBV5-4 | . | CASSSGQRSVGNTIYF
TRBJ2-5 | few | TRBV25-1 | . | CASSQLGQQETQYF
TRBJ1-1 | few | TRBV28 | . | CASRSLGTGTTEAFF
TRBJ2-3 | . | TRBV14 | . | CASSQRGFVDTQYF
TRBJ2-7 | . | TRBV7-2 | TRBD1 | CASSLQAGQGAHEQYF
TRBJ1-1 | few | TRBV2 | TRBD1 | CASSLDRLNTEAFF
TRBJ2-5 | . | TRBV11-3 | TRBD2 | CASSLIFASGRLFQETQYF
TRBJ2-5 | . | TRBV7-9 | TRBD2 | CASSPLAGGGETQYF
TRBJ2-7 | . | TRBV7-2 | TRBD1 | CASSQDRAGEQYF
TRBJ2-3 | . | TRBV29-1 | TRBD2 | CSVERQGGLAATSTDTQYF
TRBJ2-5 | medium-sized | TRBV6-5 | TRBD2 | CASYAGGGRETQYF
TRBJ2-7 | . | TRBV11-2 | TRBD2 | CASSFGTSGRRLGYEQYF
TRBJ1-1 | . | TRBV5-4 | . | CASMESLNKNTEAFF
TRBJ2-5 | few | TRBV5-1 | TRBD1 | CASSPRTGRQETQYF
TRBJ2-3 | . | TRBV5-5 | TRBD2 | CASSSLLAGAKYF
TRBJ1-4 | . | TRBV18 | TRBD1 | CASSTGVTTNEKLFF
TRBJ1-2 | . | TRBV7-2 | TRBD1 | CASSPGGSNYGYTF
TRBJ1-5 | . | TRBV28 | TRBD1 | CASRDRDSNQPQHF
TRBJ2-3 | . | TRBV5-4 | TRBD2 | CASRPWASGFTDTQYF
TRBJ2-7 | . | TRBV7-2 | TRBD1 | CASSLEGAGEQYF
TRBJ1-1 | . | TRBV7-9 | TRBD1 | CASSPFPGQGHGKVTEAFF
TRBJ2-2 | . | TRBV7-8 | TRBD1 | CASSQRTGDGGELFF
TRBJ1-2 | . | TRBV5-6 | . | CASSPGTPYGYTF